This T cell receptor (beta chain) is drawn from a study of OX40 agonist ivuxolimab in advanced cancers. About the study: The mean age was around 56 years, ranging from about 20 to 85, with over 70% of participants male. Roughly two fifths of patients had received prior checkpoint inhibitor therapy.

V lost 4 bases, J lost 5 bases, and 6 bases lay in between. CDR3 length equals 12 residues. The V gene's germline CDR1 is SNHLY and CDR2 FYNNEI. Method: immunoSEQ multiplex PCR; TCRdb's copy keeps in-frame clones and lacks some. Found here are approximately 41,000 clones, approximately 90% of them singletons; the top ten hold roughly a third. The sample in question was CD4+ or CD8+ T cells sorted from blood, obtained in a trial of the OX40 agonist ivuxolimab. This sequence was found in an adult with an advanced solid tumor such as melanoma, head and neck, liver or kidney cancer. The J gene is TRBJ1-5, the V gene TRBV2; D is unresolved. The CDR3 bases are TGTGCCAGCAGTGCCCCGGATCAGCCCCAGCATTTT. This sequence encodes CASSAPDQPQHF.